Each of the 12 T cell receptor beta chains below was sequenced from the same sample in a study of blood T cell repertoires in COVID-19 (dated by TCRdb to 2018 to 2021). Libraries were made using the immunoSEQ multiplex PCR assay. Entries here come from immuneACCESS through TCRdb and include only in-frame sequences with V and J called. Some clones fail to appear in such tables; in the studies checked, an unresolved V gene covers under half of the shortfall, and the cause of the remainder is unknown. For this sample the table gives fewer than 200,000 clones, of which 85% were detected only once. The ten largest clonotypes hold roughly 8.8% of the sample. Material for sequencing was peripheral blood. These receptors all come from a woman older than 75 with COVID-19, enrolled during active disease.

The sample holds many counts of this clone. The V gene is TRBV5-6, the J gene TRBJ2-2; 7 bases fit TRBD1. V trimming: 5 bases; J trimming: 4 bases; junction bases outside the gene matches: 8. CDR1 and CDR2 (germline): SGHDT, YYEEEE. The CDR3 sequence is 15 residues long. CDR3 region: CASSLRDRLTGELFF. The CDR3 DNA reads TGTGCCAGCAGTCTCCGGGACAGACTCACCGGGGAGCTGTTTTTT. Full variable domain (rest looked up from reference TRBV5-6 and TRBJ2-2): DAGVTQSPTHLIKTRGQQVTLRCSPKSGHDTVSWYQQALGQGPQFIFQYYEEEERQRGNFPDRFSGHQFPNYSSELNVNALLLGDSALYLCASSLRDRLTGELFFGEGSRLTVL.

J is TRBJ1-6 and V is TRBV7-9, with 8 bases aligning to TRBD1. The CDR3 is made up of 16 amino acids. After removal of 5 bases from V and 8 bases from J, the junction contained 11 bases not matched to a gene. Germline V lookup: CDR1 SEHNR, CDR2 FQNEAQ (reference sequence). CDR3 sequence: CASSPDTGTGYSPLHF. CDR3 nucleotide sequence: TGTGCCAGCAGCCCTGACACCGGGACAGGTTATTCACCCCTCCACTTT.

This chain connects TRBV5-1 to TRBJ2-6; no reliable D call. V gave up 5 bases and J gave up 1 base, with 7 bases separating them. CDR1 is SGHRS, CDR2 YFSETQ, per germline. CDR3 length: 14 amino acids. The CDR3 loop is CASSTQSGANVLTF. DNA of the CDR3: TGCGCCAGCAGTACGCAGTCTGGGGCCAACGTCCTGACTTTC. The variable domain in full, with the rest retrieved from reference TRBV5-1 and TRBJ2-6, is KAGVTQTPRYLIKTRGQQVTLSCSPISGHRSVSWYQQTPGQGLQFLFEYFSETQRNKGNFPGRFSGRQFSNSRSEMNVSTLELGDSALYLCASSTQSGANVLTFGAGSRLTVL.

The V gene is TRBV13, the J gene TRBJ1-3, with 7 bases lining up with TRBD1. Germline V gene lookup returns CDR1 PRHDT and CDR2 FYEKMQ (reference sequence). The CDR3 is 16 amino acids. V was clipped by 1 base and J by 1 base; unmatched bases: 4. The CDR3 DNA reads TGTGCCAGCAGCTTAGAAGGGGGCCCATCTGGAAACACCATATATTTT. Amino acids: CASSLEGGPSGNTIYF.

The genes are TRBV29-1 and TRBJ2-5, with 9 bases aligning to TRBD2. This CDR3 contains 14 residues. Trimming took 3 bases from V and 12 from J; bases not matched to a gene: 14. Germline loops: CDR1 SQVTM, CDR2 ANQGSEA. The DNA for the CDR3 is TGCAGCGTTGATTGGGGTGGGACTAGCCGACATAAGTACTTC. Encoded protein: CSVDWGGTSRHKYF.

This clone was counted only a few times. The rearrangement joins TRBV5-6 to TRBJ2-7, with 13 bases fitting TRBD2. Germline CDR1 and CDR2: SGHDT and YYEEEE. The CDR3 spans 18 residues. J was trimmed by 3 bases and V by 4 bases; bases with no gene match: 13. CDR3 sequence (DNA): TGTGCCAGCAGCCAATCCGGGACTAGCGGGGCACGGATCTACGAGCAGTACTTC. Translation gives CASSQSGTSGARIYEQYF. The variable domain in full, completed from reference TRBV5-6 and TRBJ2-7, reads DAGVTQSPTHLIKTRGQQVTLRCSPKSGHDTVSWYQQALGQGPQFIFQYYEEEERQRGNFPDRFSGHQFPNYSSELNVNALLLGDSALYLCASSQSGTSGARIYEQYFGPGTRLTVT.

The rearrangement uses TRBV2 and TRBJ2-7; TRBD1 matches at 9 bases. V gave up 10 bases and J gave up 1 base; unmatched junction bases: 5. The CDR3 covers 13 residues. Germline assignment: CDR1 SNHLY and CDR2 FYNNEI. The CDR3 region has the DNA TGTGCCACGGTGGGGACAGGGTCCTACGAGCAGTACTTC. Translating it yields CATVGTGSYEQYF.

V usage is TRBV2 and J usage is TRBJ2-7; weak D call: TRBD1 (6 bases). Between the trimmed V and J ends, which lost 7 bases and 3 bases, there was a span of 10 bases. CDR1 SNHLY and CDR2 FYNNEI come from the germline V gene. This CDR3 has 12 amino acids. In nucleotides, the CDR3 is TGTGCCAGCATAAGGACAGACTACGAGCAGTACTTC. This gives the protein CASIRTDYEQYF.

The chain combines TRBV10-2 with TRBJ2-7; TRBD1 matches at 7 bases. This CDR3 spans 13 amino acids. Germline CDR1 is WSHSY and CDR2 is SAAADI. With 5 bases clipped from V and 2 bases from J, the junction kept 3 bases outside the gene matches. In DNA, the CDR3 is TGCGCCAGCAGTCAGGGACAGACCTACGAGCAGTACTTC. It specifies CASSQGQTYEQYF.

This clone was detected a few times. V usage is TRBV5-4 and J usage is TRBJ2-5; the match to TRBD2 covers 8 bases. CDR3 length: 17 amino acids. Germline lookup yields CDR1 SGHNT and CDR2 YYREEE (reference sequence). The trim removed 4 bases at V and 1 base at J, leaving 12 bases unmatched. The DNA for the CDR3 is TGTGCCAGCAGCAGGTCGGGAGGGAACGGACGCCAAGAGACCCAGTACTTC. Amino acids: CASSRSGGNGRQETQYF.

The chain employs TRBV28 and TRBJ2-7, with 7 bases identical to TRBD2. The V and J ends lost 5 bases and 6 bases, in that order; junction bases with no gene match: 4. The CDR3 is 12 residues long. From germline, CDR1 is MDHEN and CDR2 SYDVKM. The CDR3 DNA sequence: TGTGCCAGCAGTGAAACGGGGGGCGAGCAGTACTTC. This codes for CASSETGGEQYF.

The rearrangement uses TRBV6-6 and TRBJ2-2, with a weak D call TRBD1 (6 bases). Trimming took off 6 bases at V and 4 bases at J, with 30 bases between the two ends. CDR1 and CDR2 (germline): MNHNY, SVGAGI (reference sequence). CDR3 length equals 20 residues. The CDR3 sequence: CASSHGLGLTTGKSTGELFF. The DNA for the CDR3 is TGTGCCAGCAGCCACGGTTTAGGGCTAACCACAGGGAAGAGCACCGGGGAGCTGTTTTTT.